The 9 T cell receptor beta chains below come from one sample, sequenced in a study of T-cell memory formation after mild COVID-19. One entry per CDR3 protein, called by TCRdb with MiXCR from the 5' RACE reads. The sample shows about 120,000 distinct CDR3 sequences, about a fifth of them seen only once. Sample: PBMCs or a T cell subset sorted from them (not recorded which). The receptors shown here come from a man aged 18 to 29 who had mild COVID-19 (a few samples of this study predate the infection). Cell type and time point are not known.

The sample holds a few counts of this clonotype. The chain links TRBV18 to TRBJ2-6; D is unclear. CDR1 KGHSH and CDR2 LQKENI come from the germline V gene. V dropped 2 bases and J dropped 0 bases, with 17 bases sitting between them. This CDR3 comprises 19 residues. The CDR3 region is CASSPGYRTQGSGANVLTF. The CDR3 DNA is TGTGCCAGCTCACCAGGGTACCGAACCCAAGGCTCTGGGGCCAACGTCCTGACTTTC.

This chain joins TRBV7-6 and TRBJ2-1, with no clear D. The CDR3 consists of 14 residues. Trimming cost V 0 bases and J 9 bases, with 12 bases left between them. Germline V lookup: CDR1 SGHVS, CDR2 FNYEAQ. DNA of the CDR3: TGTGCCAGCAGCTTAGCGTTAGGGTTTTTTGAGCAGTTCTTC. Protein: CASSLALGFFEQFF.

The chain joins TRBV4-1 to TRBJ2-3; a weak D match, TRBD1 (5 bases). The V end was cut by 1 base, the J end by 6 bases, with 14 bases between. Germline CDR1 MGHRA, CDR2 YSYEKL. This CDR3 has 15 amino acids. The DNA of the CDR3 is TGCGCCAGCAGCCAAGCCGGCACCTGGGGCGATACGCAGTATTTT. Translating it yields CASSQAGTWGDTQYF.

The chain is built from TRBV28 and TRBJ2-5; perhaps D is TRBD1 or TRBD2 (5 bases each). CDR3 length equals 15 residues. CDR1 MDHEN and CDR2 SYDVKM come from the germline V gene. Between the trimmed V and J ends, which lost 3 bases and 5 bases, there was a span of 16 bases. The chain's CDR3 is CASSFGAPPGETQYF. CDR3 nucleotide sequence: TGTGCCAGCAGTTTCGGGGCTCCCCCTGGGGAGACCCAGTACTTC.

This clonotype turned up a few times. The chain employs TRBV20-1 and TRBJ2-1; TRBD1 matches 7 bases. This CDR3 contains 13 residues. The germline gives CDR1 DFQATT, CDR2 SNEGSKA (reference sequence). The trim removed 7 bases at V and 3 bases at J, leaving 6 bases unmatched. CDR3 nucleotide sequence: TGCAGTGACCGGGACAGCTTCTACAATGAGCAGTTCTTC. This codes for CSDRDSFYNEQFF.

This clonotype has only a few counts. V gene TRBV7-9 combines with J gene TRBJ2-5; maybe TRBD2 (6 bases). Trimming took off 7 bases at V and 5 bases at J, with 17 bases between the two ends. This CDR3 has 14 amino acids. Germline V gene lookup returns CDR1 SEHNR and CDR2 FQNEAQ (reference sequence). Here the CDR3 reads CASKGSGVEETQYF. The CDR3 DNA reads as TGTGCCAGCAAAGGGTCGGGGGTGGAGGAGACCCAGTACTTC.

This clonotype was counted only a few times. This chain joins TRBV7-2 and TRBJ2-6, with 11 bases fitting TRBD1. Per the germline V gene, CDR1 is SGHTA and CDR2 is FQGNSA. Trimming removed 4 bases from V and 0 bases from J; junction bases left unmatched: 5. There are 18 residues in the CDR3. The CDR3 sequence is CASSSTGTGGSGANVLTF. As DNA, the CDR3 is TGTGCCAGCAGCTCTACCGGGACAGGGGGCTCTGGGGCCAACGTCCTGACTTTC.

The chain employs TRBV5-1 and TRBJ2-1; D might be TRBD1 (6 bases). The germline CDR1 and CDR2 sequences are SGHRS and YFSETQ. This CDR3 comprises 14 residues. V lost 4 bases to trimming and J lost 4 bases, with 12 bases between them. In DNA form, the CDR3 reads TGCGCCAGCAGCCAGGGACAACCGTACAATGAGCAGTTCTTC. This codes for CASSQGQPYNEQFF.

This rearrangement joins TRBV29-1 to TRBJ1-1, with D uncertain. The CDR3 consists of 11 residues. Germline loops: CDR1 SQVTM, CDR2 ANQGSEA. V dropped 6 bases and J dropped 1 base, with 6 bases sitting between them. CDR3 bases: TGCAGCGTAAACCGGAACACTGAAGCTTTCTTT. It is translated as CSVNRNTEAFF. The complete variable domain, with remaining parts taken from reference TRBV29-1 and TRBJ1-1, reads SAVISQKPSRDICQRGTSLTIQCQVDSQVTMMFWYRQQPGQSLTLIATANQGSEATYESGFVIDKFPISRPNLTFSTLTVSNMSPEDSSIYLCSVNRNTEAFFGQGTRLTVV.